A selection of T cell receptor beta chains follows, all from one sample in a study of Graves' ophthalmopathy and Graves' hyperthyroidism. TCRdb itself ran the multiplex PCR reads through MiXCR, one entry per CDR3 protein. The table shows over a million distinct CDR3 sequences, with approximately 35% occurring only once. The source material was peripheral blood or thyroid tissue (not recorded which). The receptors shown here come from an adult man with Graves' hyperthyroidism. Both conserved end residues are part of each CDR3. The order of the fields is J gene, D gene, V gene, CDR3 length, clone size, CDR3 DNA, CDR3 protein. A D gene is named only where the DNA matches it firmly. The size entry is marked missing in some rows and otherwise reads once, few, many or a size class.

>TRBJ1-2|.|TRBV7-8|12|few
TGTGCCAGCAGCATACAGGGATATGGCTACACCTTC
CASSIQGYGYTF
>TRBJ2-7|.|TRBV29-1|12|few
TGCAGCGTTGCGTGGGGAGCCTACGAGCAGTACTTC
CSVAWGAYEQYF
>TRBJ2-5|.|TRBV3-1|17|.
TGTGCCAGCAGCCAAGATATAGCGACCCGGGGCCAAGAGACCCAGTACTTC
CASSQDIATRGQETQYF
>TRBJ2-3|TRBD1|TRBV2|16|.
TGTGCCAGCATTCGCAAGACAGGGGGCGTTCCAGATACGCAGTATTTT
CASIRKTGGVPDTQYF
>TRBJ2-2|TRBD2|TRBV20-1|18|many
TGCAGTGCTAGAGGGACTAGCGGGGGCCTAGGTAACACCGGGGAGCTGTTTTTT
CSARGTSGGLGNTGELFF
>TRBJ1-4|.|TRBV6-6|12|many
TGTGCAGCCGGGACAAATGCTGAAAAACTGTTTTTT
CAAGTNAEKLFF
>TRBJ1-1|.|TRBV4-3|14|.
TGCGCCAGCAGCCAAGACCCGGTGAACACTGAAGCTTTCTTT
CASSQDPVNTEAFF
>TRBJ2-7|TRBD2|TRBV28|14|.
TGTGCCAGCAGTTTATCGCTAGCGGGCTACGAGCAGTACTTC
CASSLSLAGYEQYF
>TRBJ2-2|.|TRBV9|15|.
TGTGCCAGCAGCGCCATGATTTCGAACACCGGGGAGCTGTTTTTT
CASSAMISNTGELFF
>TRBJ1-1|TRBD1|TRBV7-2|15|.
TGTGCCAGCAGTCAAGGACAGGGTACGCACAATGAGCAGTTCTTT
CASSQGQGTHNEQFF
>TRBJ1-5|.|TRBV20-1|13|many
TGCAGTGCTGAGGTGAGCCTCAATCAGCCCCAGCATTTT
CSAEVSLNQPQHF
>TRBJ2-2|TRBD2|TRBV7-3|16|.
TGTGCCAGCAGCTCATTAGCGGGAGACGACACCGGGGAGCTGTTTTTT
CASSSLAGDDTGELFF
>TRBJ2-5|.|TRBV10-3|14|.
TGTGCCATCATCTACAGGGAAATAATTCAGACCCAGTACTTC
CAIIYREIIQTQYF
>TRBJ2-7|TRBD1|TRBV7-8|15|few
TGCGCCAGCAGCCACACCGGGACAGGGATCGCTCAGCAGTACTTC
CASSHTGTGIAQQYF
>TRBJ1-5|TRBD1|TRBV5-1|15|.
TGCGCCAGCAGCTCCGGGACAGGGACAACTCAGCCCCAGCATTTT
CASSSGTGTTQPQHF
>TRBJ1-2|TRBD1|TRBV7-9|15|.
TGTGCCAGCAGCTCTACCCGACAGGGGGCGATGGGCTACACCTTC
CASSSTRQGAMGYTF
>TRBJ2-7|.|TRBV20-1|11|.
TGCAGTGCCGCGGGAATCTACGAGCAGTACTTC
CSAAGIYEQYF
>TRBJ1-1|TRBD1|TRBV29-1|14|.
TGCAGCGTTGCTACACAGGGGGCGGACACTGAAGCTTTCTTT
CSVATQGADTEAFF
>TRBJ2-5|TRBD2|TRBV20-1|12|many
TGCAGTGGTGAGGGAGGGCGAGAGACCCAGTACTTC
CSGEGGRETQYF
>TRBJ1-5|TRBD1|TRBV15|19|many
TGTGCCACCAGCAGAGATCAAGGGGTATTCGTCAGGGGGCAACAGCCCCAGCATTTT
CATSRDQGVFVRGQQPQHF
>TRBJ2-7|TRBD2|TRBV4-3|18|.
TGCGCCAGCAGCCCTGGGACTAGCGGGAGCGGAAGTTCCTACGAGCAGTACTTC
CASSPGTSGSGSSYEQYF
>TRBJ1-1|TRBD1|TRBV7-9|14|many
TGTGCCAGCAGCTTTTCCGACAGGGTCACTGAAGCTTTCTTT
CASSFSDRVTEAFF
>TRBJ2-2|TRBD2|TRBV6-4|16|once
TGTGCCAGCAGCCCCGGGGGGTCGGGTCGGACCGGGGAGCTGTTTTTT
CASSPGGSGRTGELFF
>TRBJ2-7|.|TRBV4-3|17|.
TGCGCCAGCAGCCAAGATAGCGTGAATCGAGGAGGGGGGAAGCAGTACTTC
CASSQDSVNRGGGKQYF
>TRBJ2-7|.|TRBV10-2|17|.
TGCGCCAGCAGTGAAAGGATGGGGGCCGCCCTGTCCATCGAGCAGTACTTC
CASSERMGAALSIEQYF
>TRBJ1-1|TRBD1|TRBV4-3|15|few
TGCGCCAGCAGCCAGACCGGGACAGGGTACCTAGAAGCTTTCTTT
CASSQTGTGYLEAFF
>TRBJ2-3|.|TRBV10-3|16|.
TGTGCCATCAGCTCTTCTGGAGGGGGCGGCACAGATACGCAGTATTTT
CAISSSGGGGTDTQYF
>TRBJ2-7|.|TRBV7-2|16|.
TGTGCCAGCAGCTTAGATCTCTCAACCTCAGTCCACGAGCAGTACTTC
CASSLDLSTSVHEQYF
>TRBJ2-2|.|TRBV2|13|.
TGTGCCAGCAGTGAAGTTTCTGTGGGGGAGCTGTTTTTT
CASSEVSVGELFF
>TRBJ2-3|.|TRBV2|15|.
TGTGCCAGCAGTGGAACAGGGTTTTGGACAGATACGCAGTATTTT
CASSGTGFWTDTQYF
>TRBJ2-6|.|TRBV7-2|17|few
TGTGCCAGCAGTTTTCGATTGTTAGGATCTGGGGCCAACGTCCTGACTTTC
CASSFRLLGSGANVLTF
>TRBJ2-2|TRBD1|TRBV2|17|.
TGTGCCAGCAGACGGGCGGGCGACAGGGCGAACACCGGGGAGCTGTTTTTT
CASRRAGDRANTGELFF
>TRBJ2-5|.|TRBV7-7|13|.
TGTGCCAGCCGCCGGTCTGCCCAAGAGACCCAGTACTTC
CASRRSAQETQYF
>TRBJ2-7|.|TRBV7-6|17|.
TGTGCCAGCAGCTTAGGGGGGGGACAGCTGAACAGCTACGAGCAGTACTTC
CASSLGGGQLNSYEQYF
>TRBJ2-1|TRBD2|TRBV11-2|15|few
TGTGCCAGCAGTGCCACAACTAGCGCCGCCAATGAGCAGTTCTTC
CASSATTSAANEQFF
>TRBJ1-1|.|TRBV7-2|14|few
TGTGCCAGCAGCTTTTTCGACAGCATAAACATTGATTTCTTT
CASSFFDSINIDFF
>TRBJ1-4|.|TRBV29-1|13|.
TGCAGCGTCGGACTAGCGGGGGGTGAAAAACTGTTTTTT
CSVGLAGGEKLFF
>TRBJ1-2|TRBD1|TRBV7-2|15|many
TGTGCCAGCAGCTTAGTTTCAGACAGGGGGCATGGCTACACCTTC
CASSLVSDRGHGYTF
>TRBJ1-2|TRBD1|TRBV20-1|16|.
TGCAGTGCTAGAGAGACAGGGACGCACGGACTCTATGGCTACACCTTC
CSARETGTHGLYGYTF
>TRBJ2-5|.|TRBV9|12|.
TGCGCCAGCAGCTTGGAGCAACAGACCCAGTACTTC
CASSLEQQTQYF
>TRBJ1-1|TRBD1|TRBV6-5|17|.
TGTGCCAGCAGTTACGGGCAGGGGGCTTCTGTGAACACTGAAGCTTTCTTT
CASSYGQGASVNTEAFF
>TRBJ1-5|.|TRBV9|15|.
TGTGCCAGCAGCGTAGACAGTGGCCTTTTGGGGCCCCAGCATTTT
CASSVDSGLLGPQHF
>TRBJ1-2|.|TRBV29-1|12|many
TGCAGCGTTCCGGGACGGTATGGTGGCTACACCTTC
CSVPGRYGGYTF